The present T cell receptor (beta chain) was sequenced within a study of blood T cell repertoires in COVID-19. Germline CDR1 and CDR2: MNHEY and SVGAGI. The V and J ends lost 2 bases and 4 bases respectively, with 11 bases between them. CDR3 length: 14 residues. TCRdb keeps only in-frame clones here, not all; method: immunoSEQ multiplex PCR. The data contain fewer than 40,000 clones, around four fifths of them singletons. This chain connects TRBV6-5 to TRBJ1-2, with a possible D match to TRBD1 (6 bases). This receptor was taken from a man aged 55-75 years with acute or convalescent COVID-19. Material: peripheral blood. The CDR3 DNA follows: TGTGCCAGCAGTTACACGACAGGTCGCTATGGCTACACCTTC. Translated, it gives CASSYTTGRYGYTF.